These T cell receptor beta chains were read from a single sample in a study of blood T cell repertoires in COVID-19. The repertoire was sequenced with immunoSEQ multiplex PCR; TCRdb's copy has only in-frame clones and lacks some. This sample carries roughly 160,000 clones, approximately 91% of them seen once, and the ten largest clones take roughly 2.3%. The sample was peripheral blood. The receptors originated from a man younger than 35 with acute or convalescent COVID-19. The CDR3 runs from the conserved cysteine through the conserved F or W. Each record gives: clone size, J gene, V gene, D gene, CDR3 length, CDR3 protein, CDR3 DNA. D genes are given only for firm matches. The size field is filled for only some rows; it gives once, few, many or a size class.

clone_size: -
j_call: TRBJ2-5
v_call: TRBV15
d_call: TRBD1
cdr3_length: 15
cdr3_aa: CATSAGTATRRAQYF
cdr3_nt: TGTGCCACGTCGGCCGGGACAGCGACGAGAAGAGCCCAGTACTTC

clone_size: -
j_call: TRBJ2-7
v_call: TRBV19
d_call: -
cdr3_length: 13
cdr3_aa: CASSSIQGGEQYF
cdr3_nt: TGTGCCAGTAGTAGCATTCAGGGGGGCGAGCAGTACTTC

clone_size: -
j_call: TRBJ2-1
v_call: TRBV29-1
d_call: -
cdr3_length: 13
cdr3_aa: CSVPYYSNNEQFF
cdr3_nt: TGCAGCGTTCCCTATTACAGTAACAATGAGCAGTTCTTC

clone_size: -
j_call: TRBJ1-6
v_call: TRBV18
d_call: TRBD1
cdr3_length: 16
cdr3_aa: CASSPPYRGRRSPLHF
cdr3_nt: TGTGCCAGCTCACCACCGTACAGGGGGCGTAGGTCACCCCTCCACTTT

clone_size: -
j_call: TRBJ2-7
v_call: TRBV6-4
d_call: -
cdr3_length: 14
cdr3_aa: CASSGTDSHYEQYF
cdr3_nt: TGTGCCAGCAGTGGCACGGACAGTCACTACGAGCAGTACTTC

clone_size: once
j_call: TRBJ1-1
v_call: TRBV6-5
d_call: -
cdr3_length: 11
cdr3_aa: CASRQNTEAFF
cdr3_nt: TGTGCCAGCAGACAAAACACTGAAGCTTTCTTT

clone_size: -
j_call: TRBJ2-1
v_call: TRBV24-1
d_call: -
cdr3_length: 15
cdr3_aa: CATSISGSSYNEQFF
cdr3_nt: TGTGCCACCAGTATTAGCGGATCCTCCTACAATGAGCAGTTCTTC

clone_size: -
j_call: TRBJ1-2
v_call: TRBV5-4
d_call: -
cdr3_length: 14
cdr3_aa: CASSLVELNYGYTF
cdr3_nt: TGTGCCAGCAGCTTGGTGGAGCTTAACTATGGCTACACCTTC

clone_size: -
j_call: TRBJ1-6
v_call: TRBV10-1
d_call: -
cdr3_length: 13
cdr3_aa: CASRKDLNSPLHF
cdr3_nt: TGCGCCAGCAGGAAGGACTTAAATTCACCCCTCCACTTT

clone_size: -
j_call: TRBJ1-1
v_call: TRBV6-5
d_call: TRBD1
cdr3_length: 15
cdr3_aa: CASSRDREWDTEAFF
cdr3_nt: TGTGCCAGCAGCCGAGACAGGGAGTGGGACACTGAAGCTTTCTTT

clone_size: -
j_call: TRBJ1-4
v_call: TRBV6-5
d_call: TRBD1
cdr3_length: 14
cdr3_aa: CASSDRGLNEKLFF
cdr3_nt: TGTGCCAGCAGCGACAGGGGGCTGAATGAAAAACTGTTTTTT

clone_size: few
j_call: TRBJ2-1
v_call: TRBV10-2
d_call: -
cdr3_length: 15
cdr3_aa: CASSETRDFHNEQFF
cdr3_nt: TGCGCCAGCAGTGAGACCCGGGACTTTCACAATGAGCAGTTCTTC

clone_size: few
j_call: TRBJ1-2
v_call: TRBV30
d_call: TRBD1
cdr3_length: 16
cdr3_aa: CAWSQGQAGVNYGYTF
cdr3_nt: TGTGCCTGGAGTCAGGGACAGGCGGGGGTCAACTATGGCTACACCTTC

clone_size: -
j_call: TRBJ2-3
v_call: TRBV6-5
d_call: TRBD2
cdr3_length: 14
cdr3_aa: CASRRTSGLDTQYF
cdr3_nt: TGTGCCAGCAGACGGACTAGCGGTTTAGATACGCAGTATTTT

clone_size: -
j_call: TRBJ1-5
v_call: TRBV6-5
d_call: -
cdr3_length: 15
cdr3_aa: CASSYSASSNQPQHF
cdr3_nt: TGTGCCAGCAGTTACTCCGCCAGTAGCAATCAGCCCCAGCATTTT

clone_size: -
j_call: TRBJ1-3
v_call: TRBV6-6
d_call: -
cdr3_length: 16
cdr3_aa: CASTLSVGVSGNTIYF
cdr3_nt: TGTGCCAGCACCCTCTCCGTAGGGGTTAGCGGAAACACCATATATTTT

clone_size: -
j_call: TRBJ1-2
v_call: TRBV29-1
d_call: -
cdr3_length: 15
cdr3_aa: CSVEDPEGIGYGYTF
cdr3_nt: TGCAGCGTTGAAGATCCGGAGGGCATAGGCTATGGCTACACCTTC

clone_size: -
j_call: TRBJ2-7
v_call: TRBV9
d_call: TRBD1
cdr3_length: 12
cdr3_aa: CASSTTGVEQYF
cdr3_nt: TGTGCCAGCAGCACGACAGGGGTTGAGCAGTACTTC

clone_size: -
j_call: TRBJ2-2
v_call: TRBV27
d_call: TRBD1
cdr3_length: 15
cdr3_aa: CASSSRDSLPGELFF
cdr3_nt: TGTGCCAGCAGTAGTAGGGACAGTCTACCCGGGGAGCTGTTTTTT

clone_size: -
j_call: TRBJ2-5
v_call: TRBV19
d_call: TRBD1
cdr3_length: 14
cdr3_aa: CASRGWDREETQYF
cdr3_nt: TGTGCCAGTAGGGGGTGGGACAGAGAAGAGACCCAGTACTTC

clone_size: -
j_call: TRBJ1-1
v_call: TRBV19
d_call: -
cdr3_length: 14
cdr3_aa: CASSLGKGRTEAFF
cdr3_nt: TGTGCCAGTAGTTTGGGTAAGGGGAGGACTGAAGCTTTCTTT

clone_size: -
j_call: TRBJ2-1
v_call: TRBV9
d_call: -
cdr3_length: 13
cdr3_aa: CASATGNYNEQFF
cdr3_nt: TGTGCCAGCGCCACGGGGAACTACAATGAGCAGTTCTTC

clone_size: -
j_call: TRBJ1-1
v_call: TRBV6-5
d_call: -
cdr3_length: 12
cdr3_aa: CASSYLGSEAFF
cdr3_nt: TGTGCCAGCAGTTACCTAGGTTCTGAAGCTTTCTTT

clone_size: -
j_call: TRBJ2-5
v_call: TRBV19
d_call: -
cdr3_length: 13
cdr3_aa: CASGETAVETQYF
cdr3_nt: TGTGCCAGTGGAGAGACAGCCGTAGAAACCCAGTACTTC

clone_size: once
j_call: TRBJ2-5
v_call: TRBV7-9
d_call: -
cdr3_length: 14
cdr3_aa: CASSLLKGIETQYF
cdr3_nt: TGTGCCAGCAGCTTATTAAAGGGGATAGAGACCCAGTACTTC

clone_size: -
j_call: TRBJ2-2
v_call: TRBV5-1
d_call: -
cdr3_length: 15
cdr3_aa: CASSLYQANTGELFF
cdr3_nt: TGCGCCAGCAGCTTGTACCAGGCGAACACCGGGGAGCTGTTTTTT

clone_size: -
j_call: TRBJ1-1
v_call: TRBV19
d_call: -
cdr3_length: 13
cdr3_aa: CASGHSLNTEAFF
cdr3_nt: TGTGCCAGTGGGCACAGTCTGAACACTGAAGCTTTCTTT

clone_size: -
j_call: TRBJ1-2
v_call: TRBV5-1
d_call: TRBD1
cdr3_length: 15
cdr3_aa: CASSFLRDSSYGYTF
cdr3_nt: TGCGCCAGCAGCTTTCTCCGGGACAGCTCTTATGGCTACACCTTC

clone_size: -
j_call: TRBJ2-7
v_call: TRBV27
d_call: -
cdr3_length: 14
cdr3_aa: CASSLWQFPYEQYF
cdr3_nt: TGTGCCAGCAGTTTGTGGCAGTTTCCCTACGAGCAGTACTTC

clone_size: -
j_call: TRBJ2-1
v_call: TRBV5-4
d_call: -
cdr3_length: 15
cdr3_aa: CASSLDGGTYNEQFF
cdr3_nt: TGTGCCAGCAGCTTGGACGGCGGTACCTACAATGAGCAGTTCTTC

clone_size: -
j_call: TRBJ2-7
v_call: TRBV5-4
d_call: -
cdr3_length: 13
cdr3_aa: CASSWGGAGEQYF
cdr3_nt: TGTGCCAGCAGCTGGGGGGGGGCGGGCGAGCAGTACTTC

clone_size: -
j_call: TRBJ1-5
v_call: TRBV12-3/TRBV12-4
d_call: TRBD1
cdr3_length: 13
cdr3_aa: CASSLDRVQPQHF
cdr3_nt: TGTGCCAGCAGCCTGGACAGGGTTCAGCCCCAGCATTTT

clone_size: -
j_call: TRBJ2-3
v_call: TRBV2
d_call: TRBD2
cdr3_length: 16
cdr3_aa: CASSELRGGGTDTQYF
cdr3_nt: TGTGCCAGCAGTGAATTGAGGGGCGGGGGAACAGATACGCAGTATTTT

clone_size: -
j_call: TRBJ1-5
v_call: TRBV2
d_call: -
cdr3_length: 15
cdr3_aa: CASSELVAGVQPQHF
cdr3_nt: TGTGCCAGCAGTGAACTCGTGGCAGGGGTTCAGCCCCAGCATTTT

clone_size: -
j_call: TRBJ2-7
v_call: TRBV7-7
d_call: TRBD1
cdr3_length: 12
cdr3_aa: CASSLGQGKQYF
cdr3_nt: TGTGCCAGCAGCTTAGGACAGGGAAAGCAGTACTTC

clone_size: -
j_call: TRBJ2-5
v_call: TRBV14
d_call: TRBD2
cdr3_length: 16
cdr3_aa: CASSPVASGSKETQYF
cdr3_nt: TGTGCCAGCAGCCCCGTCGCTAGCGGGAGTAAAGAGACCCAGTACTTC

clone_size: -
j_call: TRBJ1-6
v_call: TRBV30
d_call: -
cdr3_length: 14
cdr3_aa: CAWRSRGGSSPLHF
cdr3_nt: TGTGCCTGGAGATCCAGGGGCGGGAGTTCACCCCTCCACTTT

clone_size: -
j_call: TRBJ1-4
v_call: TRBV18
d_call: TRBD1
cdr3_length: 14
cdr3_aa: CASSPDRDGEKLFF
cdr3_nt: TGTGCCAGCTCACCGGACAGGGACGGGGAAAAACTGTTTTTT

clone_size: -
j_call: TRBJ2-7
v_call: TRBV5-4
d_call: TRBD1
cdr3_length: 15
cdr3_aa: CASSLGQGYSYEQYF
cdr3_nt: TGTGCCAGCAGCTTGGGACAGGGATATTCCTACGAGCAGTACTTC

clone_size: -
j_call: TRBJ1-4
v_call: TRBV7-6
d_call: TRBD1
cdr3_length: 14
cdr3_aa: CASSPGQGGEKLFF
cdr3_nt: TGTGCCAGCAGCCCCGGACAGGGGGGTGAAAAACTGTTTTTT

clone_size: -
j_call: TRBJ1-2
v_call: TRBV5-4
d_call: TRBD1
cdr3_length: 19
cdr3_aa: CASSLDRGGFGNANYGYTF
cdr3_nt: TGTGCCAGCAGCTTGGACAGGGGGGGATTTGGGAATGCTAACTATGGCTACACCTTC

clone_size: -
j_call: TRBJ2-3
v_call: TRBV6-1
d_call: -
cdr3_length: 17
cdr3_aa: CASSELPGNSFTDTQYF
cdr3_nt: TGTGCCAGCAGTGAGTTACCCGGGAACTCCTTCACAGATACGCAGTATTTT

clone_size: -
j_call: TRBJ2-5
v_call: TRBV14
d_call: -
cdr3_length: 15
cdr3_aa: CASSPGRGYQETQYF
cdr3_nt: TGTGCCAGCAGCCCCGGGCGCGGGTACCAAGAGACCCAGTACTTC

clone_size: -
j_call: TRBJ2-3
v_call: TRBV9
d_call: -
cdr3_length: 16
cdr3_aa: CASSGGVGPPGDTQYF
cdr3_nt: TGTGCCAGCAGTGGTGGGGTCGGTCCGCCAGGGGATACGCAGTATTTT

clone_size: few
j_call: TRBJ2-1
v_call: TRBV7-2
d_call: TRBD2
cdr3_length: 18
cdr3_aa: CASSSLRTSGSPDNEQFF
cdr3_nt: TGTGCCAGCAGCTCCTTAAGGACTAGCGGGAGTCCCGACAATGAGCAGTTCTTC

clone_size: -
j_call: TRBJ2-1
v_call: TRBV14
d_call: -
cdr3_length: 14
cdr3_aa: CATAGSAAYNEQFF
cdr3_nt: TGTGCCACCGCGGGGAGTGCTGCCTACAATGAGCAGTTCTTC

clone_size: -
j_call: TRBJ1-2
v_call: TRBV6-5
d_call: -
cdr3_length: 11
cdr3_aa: CASTRNYGYTF
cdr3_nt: TGTGCCAGCACGAGGAACTATGGCTACACCTTC

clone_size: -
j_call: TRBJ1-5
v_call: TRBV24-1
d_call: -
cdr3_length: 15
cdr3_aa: CATSDPRRGHQPQHF
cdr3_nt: TGTGCCACCAGTGATCCTAGGAGGGGACATCAGCCCCAGCATTTT

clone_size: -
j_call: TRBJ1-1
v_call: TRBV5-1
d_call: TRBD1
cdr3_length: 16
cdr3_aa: CASSSGTGGMDTEAFF
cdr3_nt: TGCGCCAGCAGCTCAGGGACAGGGGGCATGGACACTGAAGCTTTCTTT

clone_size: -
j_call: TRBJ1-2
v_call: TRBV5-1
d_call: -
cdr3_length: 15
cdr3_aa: CASSLDPAGTYGYTF
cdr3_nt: TGCGCCAGCAGCTTGGATCCGGCAGGGACATATGGCTACACCTTC

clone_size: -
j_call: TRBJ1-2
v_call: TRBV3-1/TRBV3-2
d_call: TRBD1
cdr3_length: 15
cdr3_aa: CASSQVGQNHYGYTF
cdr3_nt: TGTGCCAGCAGCCAAGTGGGACAGAATCACTATGGCTACACCTTC

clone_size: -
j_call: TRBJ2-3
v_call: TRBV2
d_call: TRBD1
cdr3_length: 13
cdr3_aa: CASRGQDTDTQYF
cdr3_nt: TGTGCCAGCAGAGGACAGGACACAGATACGCAGTATTTT